This TCR beta chain was sequenced during a study of blood T cell repertoires in COVID-19. Study details: Specimens from acute and convalescent COVID-19 originated in the United States, Italy and Spain. T cells, B-cell-depleted T cells, or PBMCs provided the cDNA or gDNA that served as material.

In the authors' workflow: Quantification of nucleated cells was approximated via reference gene primer amplification. Libraries were prepared by immunoSEQ multiplex PCR; TCRdb keeps only in-frame clonotypes and omits some of them. V and J calls and clone size are given by that table; D and trimming were obtained from the DNA. The table has about 220,000 clones, 70% to 85% seen once. The clonotype was recovered from a woman aged 35 to 49 with acute COVID-19. Sequenced input: PBMCs or T cells enriched from blood (not recorded which).

CDR3 protein: CASSYQASGPNEQFF. CDR3 sequence (DNA): TGTGCCAGCAGTTACCAGGCTAGCGGTCCCAATGAGCAGTTCTTC. This chain uses TRBV6-5 with TRBJ2-1; 7 bases are shared with TRBD2. J lost 6 bases, V lost 2 bases, and 7 bases had no gene match. The length of the CDR3 is 15 residues. Germline V lookup: CDR1 MNHEY, CDR2 SVGAGI.